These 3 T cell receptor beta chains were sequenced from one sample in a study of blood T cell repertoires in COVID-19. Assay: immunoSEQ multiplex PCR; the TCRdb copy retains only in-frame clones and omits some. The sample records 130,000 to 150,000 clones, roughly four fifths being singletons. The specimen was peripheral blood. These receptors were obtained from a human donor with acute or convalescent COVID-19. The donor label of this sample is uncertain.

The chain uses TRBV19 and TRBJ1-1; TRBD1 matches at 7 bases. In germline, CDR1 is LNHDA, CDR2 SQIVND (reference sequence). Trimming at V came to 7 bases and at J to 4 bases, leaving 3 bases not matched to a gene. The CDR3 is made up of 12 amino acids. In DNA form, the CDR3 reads TGTGCCAGTAATCAGGGGGTCACTGAAGCTTTCTTT. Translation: CASNQGVTEAFF.

The chain's CDR3 is CASSLAEGSPLHF. CDR3 nucleotides: TGCGCCAGCAGCTTGGCCGAGGGTTCACCCCTCCACTTT. The V gene is TRBV5-1, the J gene TRBJ1-6; D is unclear. This CDR3 spans 13 amino acids. Germline V gene sequence: CDR1 SGHRS, CDR2 YFSETQ. The V end lost 0 bases, the J end lost 9 bases, and 7 bases lay between the germline ends.

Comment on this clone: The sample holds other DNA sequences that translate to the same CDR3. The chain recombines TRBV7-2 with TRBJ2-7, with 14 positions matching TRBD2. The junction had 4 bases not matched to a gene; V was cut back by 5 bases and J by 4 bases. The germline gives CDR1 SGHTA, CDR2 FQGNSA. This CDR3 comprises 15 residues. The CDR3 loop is CASSLGTSGGYEQYF. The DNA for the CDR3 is TGTGCCAGCAGCCTGGGGACTAGCGGGGGTTACGAGCAGTACTTC.